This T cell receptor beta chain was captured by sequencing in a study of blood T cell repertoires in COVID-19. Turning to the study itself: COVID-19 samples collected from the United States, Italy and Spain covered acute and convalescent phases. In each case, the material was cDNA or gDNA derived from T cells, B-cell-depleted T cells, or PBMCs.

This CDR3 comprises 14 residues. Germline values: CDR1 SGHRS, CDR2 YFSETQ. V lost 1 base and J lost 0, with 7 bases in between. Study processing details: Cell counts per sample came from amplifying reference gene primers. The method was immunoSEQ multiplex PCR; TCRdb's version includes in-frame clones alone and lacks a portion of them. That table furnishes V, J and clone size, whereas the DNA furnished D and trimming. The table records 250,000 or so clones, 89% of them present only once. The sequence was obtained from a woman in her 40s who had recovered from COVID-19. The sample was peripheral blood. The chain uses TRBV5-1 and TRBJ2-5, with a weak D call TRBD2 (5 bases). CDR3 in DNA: TGCGCCAGCAGCTTGACGGGGTACCAAGAGACCCAGTACTTC. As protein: CASSLTGYQETQYF.